These 27 T cell receptor beta chains were all obtained from the same sample, sequenced in a study of control samples from healthy donors and cancer patients. Libraries were prepared by immunoSEQ multiplex PCR; TCRdb keeps only in-frame clonotypes and omits some of them. Of under 110,000 clones listed, more than 85% were seen once; the top ten hold about 7.8%. The sequenced material came from blood. These receptors were obtained from a young man in good health.

The rearrangement links TRBV6-5 to TRBJ2-1, with D possibly being TRBD2 (5 bases). Trimming cost V 6 bases and J 15 bases, with 24 bases left between them. The CDR3 extends over 14 amino acids. Germline V gene sequence: CDR1 MNHEY, CDR2 SVGAGI. The DNA for the CDR3 is TGTGCCAGCAGCCCGAATTCCATGGGGATTGCGGGGTTCTTC. Protein: CASSPNSMGIAGFF.

V is TRBV7-2 and J is TRBJ2-6; 8 bases align to TRBD1. V lost 5 bases to trimming and J lost 3 bases; unmatched junction nucleotides: 9. This CDR3 has 17 amino acids. CDR1 is SGHTA, CDR2 FQGNSA, per germline. CDR3 sequence: CASSRGQGALGANVLTF. DNA of the CDR3: TGTGCCAGCAGCCGGGGTCAGGGGGCGCTTGGGGCCAACGTCCTGACTTTC.

V and J are TRBV18 and TRBJ2-7; D gene ambiguous. There are 13 residues in the CDR3. V lost 6 bases to trimming and J lost 2 bases, with 11 bases between them. The germline V gene has CDR1 KGHSH and CDR2 LQKENI. CDR3 residues: CASSPAMAYEQYV. The CDR3 DNA follows: TGTGCCAGCTCCCCCGCAATGGCCTACGAGCAGTACGTC.

This chain joins TRBV5-4 and TRBJ1-2, with D perhaps TRBD1 (6 bases). This CDR3 region has 14 residues. Trimming left V 4 bases short and J 4 bases short, with 14 bases between. Germline loops: CDR1 SGHNT, CDR2 YYREEE (reference sequence). CDR3 in amino acids: CASSGDGGAYGYTF. DNA for the CDR3: TGTGCCAGCAGCGGTGACGGGGGCGCCTATGGCTACACCTTC.

The rearrangement links TRBV6-4 to TRBJ2-7; D perhaps matches TRBD1 (6 bases). V dropped 5 bases and J dropped 3 bases, with 14 bases sitting between them. CDR1 MRHNA and CDR2 SNTAGT come from the germline V gene. This CDR3 region has 14 residues. For the CDR3, the DNA is TGTGCCAGCAGTCGGGACACCCCTCGCTACGAGCAGTACGTC. Translation: CASSRDTPRYEQYV.

The chain combines TRBV18 with TRBJ1-3; no clear D. This CDR3 is 17 amino acids long. V was pared by 3 bases and J by 0 bases, with 15 bases between. Germline CDR1 reads KGHSH; CDR2 reads LQKENI. DNA for the CDR3: TGTGCCAGCTCACCCTATAGGGCCGGGTCCTCTGGAAACACCATATATTTT. This codes for CASSPYRAGSSGNTIYF.

The J gene is TRBJ2-1, the V gene TRBV7-9, with unresolved D. This CDR3 contains 13 residues. Germline CDR1 reads SEHNR; CDR2 reads FQNEAQ (reference sequence). Trimming took 1 base from V and 9 from J, leaving 10 bases between them. This CDR3 is CASSLVVLAEQFF. The DNA of the CDR3 is TGTGCCAGCAGCTTAGTGGTTTTGGCTGAGCAGTTCTTC.

This clone was found once. V usage is TRBV27 and J usage is TRBJ1-6, with 7 bases matching TRBD1. This CDR3 has 16 residues. Germline V gene data show CDR1 as MNHEY and CDR2 as SMNVEV (reference sequence). The J segment lost 7 bases and the V segment lost 4 bases, leaving 10 bases of the junction unmatched. Here the CDR3 DNA reads TGTGCCAGCAGTTCCCTTAGACAGGGAGGAAATTCACCCCTCCACTTT. Translating it yields CASSSLRQGGNSPLHF.

The genes are TRBV5-5 and TRBJ2-2; D not certain. This CDR3 is built from 15 residues. V was pared by 0 bases and J by 2 bases, with 8 bases between. Looked up from germline, CDR1 is SGHKS and CDR2 is YYEKEE (reference sequence). The CDR3 sequence: CASSLDGVNTGELFF. The CDR3 DNA follows: TGTGCCAGCAGCTTGGATGGGGTCAACACCGGGGAGCTGTTTTTT. The variable domain in full, completed from reference TRBV5-5 and TRBJ2-2, reads DAGVTQSPTHLIKTRGQQVTLRCSPISGHKSVSWYQQVLGQGPQFIFQYYEKEERGRGNFPDRFSARQFPNYSSELNVNALLLGDSALYLCASSLDGVNTGELFFGEGSRLTVL.

The genes are TRBV10-3 and TRBJ2-7; 9 nucleotides align to TRBD1. Trimming removed 6 bases from V and 5 bases from J; junction bases left unmatched: 8. The CDR3 loop spans 14 amino acids. Germline-derived CDR1 and CDR2 are ENHRY and SYGVKD. The CDR3 loop reads CAIREEGQGHEQYF. CDR3 nucleotides: TGTGCCATCAGGGAAGAGGGACAGGGCCACGAGCAGTACTTC.

CDR3 region: CAISESTSGTRYEQYF. The CDR3 region has the DNA TGTGCCATCAGTGAGTCGACTAGCGGGACTAGGTACGAGCAGTACTTC. The genes are TRBV10-3 and TRBJ2-7, with 11 bases identical to TRBD2. J was trimmed by 4 bases and V by 0 bases; bases with no gene match: 5. The CDR3 covers 16 residues. CDR1 is ENHRY and CDR2 is SYGVKD in the germline V gene.

The CDR3: CASSLAGNTDTQYF. CDR3 nucleotide sequence: TGTGCCAGCAGTCTAGCGGGGAACACAGATACGCAGTATTTT. This chain connects TRBV27 to TRBJ2-3; 9 nucleotides line up with TRBD2. Germline V CDR1 and CDR2: MNHEY, SMNVEV (reference sequence). After removal of 5 bases from V and 2 bases from J, the junction contained 2 bases not matched to a gene. This CDR3 spans 14 amino acids.

V and J are TRBV5-1 and TRBJ2-7; D gene uncertain. Germline V CDR1 and CDR2: SGHRS, YFSETQ. The CDR3 sequence is 12 residues long. V gave up 4 bases and J gave up 1 base, with 6 bases separating them. For the CDR3, the DNA is TGCGCCAGCAGCGGGAATTCCTACGAGCAGTACTTC. Its translation is CASSGNSYEQYF. Together with reference TRBV5-1 and TRBJ2-7, the CDR3 gives the full variable domain: KAGVTQTPRYLIKTRGQQVTLSCSPISGHRSVSWYQQTPGQGLQFLFEYFSETQRNKGNFPGRFSGRQFSNSRSEMNVSTLELGDSALYLCASSGNSYEQYFGPGTRLTVT.

The rearrangement links TRBV7-9 to TRBJ2-5, with TRBD1 identical over 9 bases. This CDR3 spans 13 amino acids. The germline gives CDR1 SEHNR, CDR2 FQNEAQ (reference sequence). The ends lost 10 bases at V and 5 bases at J; junction bases unmatched: 8. The CDR3 sequence: CATGVTGGETQYF. The CDR3 DNA reads TGTGCCACCGGGGTGACAGGGGGGGAGACCCAGTACTTC.

This clone was found a few times. The rearrangement joins TRBV19 to TRBJ1-3; D is ambiguous. Deletions cut 6 bases from V and 0 bases from J, with 15 bases between. The CDR3 is 16 amino acids. Germline lookup yields CDR1 LNHDA and CDR2 SQIVND (reference sequence). CDR3 coding DNA: TGTGCCAGTAGACACCCATCAGGAGTCTCTGGAAACACCATATATTTT. Translation: CASRHPSGVSGNTIYF.

V gene TRBV19 combines with J gene TRBJ2-5; 8 nucleotides line up with TRBD1. The V segment lost 5 bases and the J segment 5 bases; nucleotides outside the gene matches: 7. The CDR3 is made up of 14 amino acids. Germline-derived CDR1 and CDR2 are LNHDA and SQIVND (reference sequence). The CDR3 nucleotides read TGTGCCAGTAGTCTCTTGTCAGGGGGCGAGACCCAGTACTTC. Translated: CASSLLSGGETQYF.

CDR3 sequence: CASSQEGTSGSTDTQYF. The CDR3 nucleotides are TGTGCCAGCAGCCAGGAAGGGACTAGCGGAAGCACAGATACGCAGTATTTT. V usage is TRBV14 and J usage is TRBJ2-3; 11 positions match TRBD2. The V segment lost 3 bases and the J segment 0 bases; nucleotides outside the gene matches: 5. Germline CDR1 SGHDN, CDR2 FVKESK. The CDR3 runs to 17 residues.

This chain uses TRBV6-2 or TRBV6-3 with TRBJ1-1, with D unclear. Trimming pared 2 bases from V and 0 bases from J, leaving 13 bases between. Germline assignment: CDR1 MNHEY and CDR2 SVGEGT. The CDR3 is 16 residues long. Here the CDR3 reads CASSYVVRSMNTEAFF. CDR3 sequence (DNA): TGTGCCAGCAGTTACGTGGTGAGGTCCATGAACACTGAAGCTTTCTTT.

This chain uses TRBV30 with TRBJ2-7; D not resolved. The germline CDR1 and CDR2 sequences are GTSNPN and SVGIG (reference sequence). V gave up 1 base and J gave up 2 bases, with 3 bases separating them. The CDR3 contains 11 residues. The CDR3 here is CAWSGAYEQYF. CDR3 bases: TGTGCCTGGAGTGGTGCCTACGAGCAGTACTTC. The variable domain in full, completed from reference TRBV30 and TRBJ2-7, reads SQTIHQWPATLVQPVGSPLSLECTVEGTSNPNLYWYRQAAGRGLQLLFYSVGIGQISSEVPQNLSASRPQDRQFILSSKKLLLSDSGFYLCAWSGAYEQYFGPGTRLTVT.

This clone was found a few times. The chain uses TRBV28 and TRBJ2-7; D gene unclear. Trimming took off 5 bases at V and 3 bases at J, with 11 bases between the two ends. In germline, CDR1 is MDHEN, CDR2 SYDVKM. This CDR3 spans 13 amino acids. The CDR3 region has the DNA TGTGCCAGCAGTCGTTTGGGCCTCTACGAGCAGTACGTC. Its protein product is CASSRLGLYEQYV.

DNA of the CDR3: TGTGCCAGCAGCCCAGGACAGGGGGCCCGCACAGATACGCAGTATTTT. Residues: CASSPGQGARTDTQYF. The chain carries TRBV7-2 and TRBJ2-3; 11 bases agree with TRBD1. The CDR3 runs to 16 residues. The germline CDR1 and CDR2 sequences are SGHTA and FQGNSA. V was pared by 5 bases and J by 1 base, with 5 bases of the junction left unmatched. The variable domain in full, with the rest retrieved from reference TRBV7-2 and TRBJ2-3, is GAGVSQSPSNKVTEKGKDVELRCDPISGHTALYWYRQSLGQGLEFLIYFQGNSAPDKSGLPSDRFSAERTGGSVSTLTIQRTQQEDSAVYLCASSPGQGARTDTQYFGPGTRLTVL.

The J gene is TRBJ1-4, the V gene TRBV7-9, with D tentatively TRBD1 (5 bases). Germline-derived CDR1 and CDR2 are SEHNR and FQNEAQ (reference sequence). The CDR3 spans 13 residues. V was clipped by 4 bases and J by 6 bases, with 9 bases between them. The CDR3: CASSWTRDEKLFF. The CDR3 nucleotides are TGTGCCAGCAGCTGGACAAGAGATGAAAAACTGTTTTTT.

This clone has a single count. V and J are TRBV5-6 and TRBJ1-4; 12 bases agree with TRBD1. V lost 5 bases, J lost 8 bases, and 13 bases stayed unmatched. The CDR3 extends over 17 amino acids. Per germline, CDR1 SGHDT and CDR2 YYEEEE. The DNA for the CDR3 is TGTGCCAGCAGTCCCGGGACAGGGGGCGCCCGTCGGGAAAAACTGTTTTTT. Encoded protein: CASSPGTGGARREKLFF.

The chain links TRBV4-3 to TRBJ2-7, with D possibly being TRBD1 (5 bases). The CDR3 length is 16 residues. Germline V lookup: CDR1 LGHNA, CDR2 YSLEER. V was clipped by 0 bases and J by 2 bases, with 14 bases between them. Here the CDR3 DNA reads TGCGCCAGCAGCCAAGATGGGGCTGAGAGGACCTACGAGCAGTACTTC. Translation gives CASSQDGAERTYEQYF.

The chain couples TRBV10-1 to TRBJ2-7; D is possibly TRBD2 (6 bases). The germline V and J ends were trimmed by 10 bases and 5 bases, with 15 bases remaining between them. Per the germline V gene, CDR1 is WNHNN and CDR2 is SYGVQD (reference sequence). This CDR3 has 12 amino acids. This CDR3 reads CATTDTGDEQYV. The CDR3, as DNA: TGCGCCACAACCGACACGGGGGACGAGCAGTACGTC.

The chain has TRBV9 and TRBJ2-7; 12 positions agree with TRBD2. The germline CDR1 and CDR2 sequences are SGDLS and YYNGEE. The CDR3 is 17 residues long. V lost 3 bases to trimming and J lost 2 bases; unmatched junction nucleotides: 9. CDR3 in amino acids: CASSARPGTSGPYEQYF. CDR3 bases: TGTGCCAGCAGCGCCCGACCTGGGACTAGCGGGCCCTACGAGCAGTACTTC.

The V call is TRBV27, the J call TRBJ2-6, with a possible D match to TRBD1 (5 bases). The CDR3 is made up of 17 amino acids. The germline gives CDR1 MNHEY, CDR2 SMNVEV (reference sequence). Trimming pared 1 base from V and 3 bases from J, leaving 13 bases between. CDR3 nucleotide sequence: TGTGCCAGCAGTTTATATAGTAGACAGATTGGGGCCAACGTCCTGACTTTC. Protein: CASSLYSRQIGANVLTF.